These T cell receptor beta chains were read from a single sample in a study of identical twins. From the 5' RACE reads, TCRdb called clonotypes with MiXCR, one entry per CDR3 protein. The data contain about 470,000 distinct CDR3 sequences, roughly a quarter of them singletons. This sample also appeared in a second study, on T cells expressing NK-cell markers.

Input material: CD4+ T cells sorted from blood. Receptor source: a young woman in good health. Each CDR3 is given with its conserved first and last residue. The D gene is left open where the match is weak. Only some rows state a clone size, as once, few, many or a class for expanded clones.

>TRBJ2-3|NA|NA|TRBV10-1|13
CASSLQRADTQYF
TGCGCCAGCAGTTTACAGCGGGCAGATACGCAGTATTTT
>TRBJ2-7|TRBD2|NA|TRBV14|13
CASSQGAGLRQYF
TGTGCCAGCAGCCAAGGAGCGGGACTTCGGCAGTACTTC
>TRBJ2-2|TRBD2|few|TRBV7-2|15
CASSLSSGGTGELFF
TGTGCCAGCAGCTTATCTAGCGGAGGCACCGGGGAGCTGTTTTTT
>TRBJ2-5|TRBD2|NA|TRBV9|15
CASSVVAGGLETQYF
TGTGCCAGCAGCGTAGTAGCGGGGGGCCTCGAGACCCAGTACTTC
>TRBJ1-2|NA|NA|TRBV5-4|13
CASSLEQHYGYTF
TGTGCCAGCAGCTTGGAACAGCACTATGGCTACACCTTC
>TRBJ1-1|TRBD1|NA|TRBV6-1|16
CASIVRTGGGGTEAFF
TGTGCCAGCATCGTAAGGACAGGGGGCGGGGGCACTGAAGCTTTCTTT
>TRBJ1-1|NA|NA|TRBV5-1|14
CASRYAGTSSEAFF
TGCGCCAGCAGGTACGCCGGGACATCCTCTGAAGCTTTCTTT
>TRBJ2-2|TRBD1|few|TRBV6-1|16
CASSLIPGQGAGELFF
TGTGCCAGCAGTCTGATTCCGGGACAGGGGGCCGGGGAGCTGTTTTTT
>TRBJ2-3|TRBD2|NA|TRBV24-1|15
CATATSGGPLDTQYF
TGTGCCACCGCCACTAGCGGGGGCCCCTTGGATACGCAGTATTTT
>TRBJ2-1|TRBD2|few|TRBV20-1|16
CSARGSGGALYNEQFF
TGCAGTGCTAGAGGTAGCGGGGGGGCGTTGTACAATGAGCAGTTCTTC
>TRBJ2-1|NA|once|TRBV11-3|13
CASSLLVYNEQFF
TGTGCCAGCAGCTTACTAGTCTACAATGAGCAGTTCTTC
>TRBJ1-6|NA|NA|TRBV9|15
CASSVEDSYNSPLHF
TGTGCCAGCAGCGTAGAGGACAGCTATAATTCACCCCTCCACTTT
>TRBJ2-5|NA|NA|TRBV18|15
CASSIGLPYQETQYF
TGTGCCAGCTCCATCGGGTTACCCTATCAAGAGACCCAGTACTTC
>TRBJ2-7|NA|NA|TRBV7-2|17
CASSLARWAGSSYEQYF
TGTGCCAGCAGCTTAGCGCGGTGGGCAGGGAGCTCCTACGAGCAGTACTTC
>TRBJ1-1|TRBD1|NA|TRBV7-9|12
CASSSGQLKAFF
TGTGCCAGCAGCTCGGGACAGCTGAAAGCTTTCTTT
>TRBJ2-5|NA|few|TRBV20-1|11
CSAARGETQYF
TGCAGTGCTGCCCGAGGGGAGACCCAGTACTTC
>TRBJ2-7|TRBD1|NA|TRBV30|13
CAWTGTGAYEQYF
TGTGCCTGGACCGGGACAGGGGCCTACGAGCAGTACTTC
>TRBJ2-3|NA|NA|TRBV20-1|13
CSARRTSTDTQYF
TGCAGTGCTAGAAGGACTAGCACAGATACGCAGTATTTT
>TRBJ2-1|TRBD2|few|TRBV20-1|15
CSASVGLAADNEQFF
TGCAGTGCTAGTGTGGGACTAGCGGCCGACAATGAGCAGTTCTTC
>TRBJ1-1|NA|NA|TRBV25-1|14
CASTPGGKYTEAFF
TGTGCCAGCACCCCTGGGGGGAAGTACACTGAAGCTTTCTTT
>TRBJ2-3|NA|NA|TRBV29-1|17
CSVEDPSISGLTDTQYF
TGCAGCGTTGAAGATCCGTCTATTAGCGGCCTCACAGATACGCAGTATTTT
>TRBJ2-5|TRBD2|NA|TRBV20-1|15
CSARDYRGDQETQYF
TGCAGTGCTAGAGATTACCGGGGGGACCAAGAGACCCAGTACTTC
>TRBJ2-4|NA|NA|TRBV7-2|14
CASSSLMAKNIQYF
TGTGCCAGCAGCTCCCTTATGGCCAAAAACATTCAGTACTTC
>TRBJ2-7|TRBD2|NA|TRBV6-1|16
CASSTSGVLKGAEQYF
TGTGCCAGCAGCACTAGCGGGGTGCTTAAGGGCGCTGAGCAGTACTTC